A selection of T cell receptor beta chains follows, all from one sample in a study of control samples from healthy donors and cancer patients. Only in-frame clones appear in the TCRdb table, and some are missing; sequencing was by immunoSEQ multiplex PCR. The profile shows around 200,000 clones, about 93% of them singletons. Sequencing input: blood. The receptor source for this set is a man aged 50 to 60 in good health. Both conserved end residues are part of each CDR3. Each record gives: V gene, D gene, J gene, CDR3 length, CDR3 protein, CDR3 DNA. A D gene is named only where the DNA matches it firmly.

TRBV19	.	TRBJ1-2	14	CASSKPAGNYGYTF	TGTGCCAGTAGTAAACCTGCAGGAAACTATGGCTACACCTTC
TRBV6-1	.	TRBJ1-2	19	CASSEPLWAEKTFYYGYTF	TGTGCCAGCAGTGAACCGCTGTGGGCAGAGAAGACCTTCTACTATGGCTACACCTTC
TRBV11-3	TRBD1	TRBJ1-2	15	CASSARTGGHYGYTF	TGTGCCAGCAGCGCCCGGACAGGGGGACACTATGGCTACACCTTC
TRBV7-2	.	TRBJ1-4	13	CASSPRSREKLFF	TGTGCCAGCAGCCCCCGATCGCGTGAAAAACTGTTTTTT
TRBV18	TRBD2	TRBJ2-1	13	CASSPLGTSKEFF	TGTGCCAGCTCACCCCTGGGGACTAGCAAGGAGTTCTTC
TRBV5-1	.	TRBJ2-5	13	CASRDAPKETQYF	TGCGCCAGCAGGGACGCGCCTAAAGAGACCCAGTACTTC
TRBV5-4	TRBD1	TRBJ1-4	14	CASTQDRAGEKLFF	TGTGCCAGCACTCAGGACAGGGCTGGGGAAAAACTGTTTTTT
TRBV4-1	.	TRBJ2-7	15	CASSQDSGSPYEQYF	TGCGCCAGCAGCCAAGACTCGGGCAGCCCATACGAGCAGTACTTC
TRBV19	.	TRBJ2-1	11	CASSAGPEQFF	TGTGCCAGTAGTGCCGGGCCCGAGCAGTTCTTC
TRBV6-1	.	TRBJ1-5	16	CASSDQPIDADQPQHF	TGTGCCAGCAGTGATCAACCCATAGACGCGGATCAGCCCCAGCATTTT
TRBV5-1	TRBD1	TRBJ1-2	18	CASSLLPGQGPAGYGYTF	TGCGCCAGCAGCCTCCTCCCGGGACAGGGGCCCGCGGGCTATGGCTACACCTTC